This T cell receptor (beta chain) was profiled in a study of T cells after yellow fever vaccination. UMIs were added to TCR cDNA along with a universal primer site when it was made by 5'RACE template switching. Each CDR3 protein is one row after TCRdb ran MiXCR on the 5' RACE reads. The repertoire consists of 510,000 or so distinct CDR3 sequences, with 15% to 20% occurring once and the leading ten covering roughly an eighth. Notes on the study in general: A large majority of primary-vaccination clones showed up again after the booster (about 97% CD4, around 88% CD8).

CDR1 and CDR2 from the germline V gene are SGHTA and FQGNSA. This CDR3 comprises 14 residues. V lost 5 bases to trimming and J lost 4 bases, with 15 bases between them. As regards this clonotype: What it recognizes is unknown.

The receptor was derived from a man aged 30-40 years who received the YFV17D yellow fever vaccine. The sample consisted of PBMCs, taken 15 days after the yellow fever booster vaccination. The gene calls are TRBV7-2 and TRBJ2-7; tentative D call: TRBD1 (6 bases). Here the CDR3 reads CASSPQQGVYEQYF. CDR3 nucleotides: TGTGCCAGCAGCCCCCAACAGGGTGTTTACGAGCAGTACTTC.